This is a list of T cell receptor beta chains from one sample in a study of T cells in localized non-small cell lung cancer. Sequenced by immunoSEQ multiplex PCR; TCRdb stores in-frame clones only, minus some. The sample includes tens of thousands of clones, approximately 90% of them seen just once. Sequences were derived from peripheral blood, sampled before any cancer treatment. The receptor source for this set is a woman aged 35 to 69 with stage I squamous cell lung carcinoma. CDR3s include the opening cysteine and the closing phenylalanine or tryptophan. A D gene is named only where the DNA matches it firmly. Rows may omit the clone size; those that give it use once, few, many or a size class.

>TRBD2|.|TRBJ2-7|TRBV6-1
TGTGCCAGCAGTGACGTCGGTCGCGGGACTAGCGGGGGGTTCACCTACGAGCAGTACTTC
CASSDVGRGTSGGFTYEQYF
>.|.|TRBJ1-2|TRBV7-8
TGTGCCAGCAGCGCCGGGACTTATGGCTACACCTTC
CASSAGTYGYTF
>.|.|TRBJ1-1|TRBV19
TGTGCCAGTATGAGGGGTTTGGTGAACACTGAAGCTTTCTTT
CASMRGLVNTEAFF
>TRBD1|.|TRBJ1-2|TRBV30
TGTGCCTGCCGGGACAGCCGTTTCTATGGCTACACCTTC
CACRDSRFYGYTF
>.|.|TRBJ1-1|TRBV1
TGCACCAGCAGCCTAGCCTGGAGGGATTTCTTT
CTSSLAWRDFF
>.|.|TRBJ1-2|TRBV7-3
TGTGCCAGCAGCTTAGCCGCGTCCCCGGGGGGCTACACCTTC
CASSLAASPGGYTF
>.|.|TRBJ1-1|TRBV7-2
TGTGCCAGCAGCTTACACGGCACTGAAGCTTTCTTT
CASSLHGTEAFF
>.|.|TRBJ2-3|TRBV6-1
TGTGCCAGCAGTGAAAAGTCCCTGACTATAGGGAGGTCAGATACGCAGTATTTT
CASSEKSLTIGRSDTQYF
>TRBD1|.|TRBJ2-5|TRBV5-5
TGTGCCAGCAGCCCGACAGGGCAAGAGACCCAGTACTTC
CASSPTGQETQYF
>.|.|TRBJ1-1|TRBV7-8
TGTGCCAGCAGCCTTATGTGGGCCACTGAAGCTTTCTTT
CASSLMWATEAFF
>.|.|TRBJ1-1|TRBV27
TGTGCCAGCAGTTTAGCCCAGGGGTCCGGCACTGAAGCTTTCTTT
CASSLAQGSGTEAFF
>.|.|TRBJ2-5|TRBV5-4
TGTGCCAGCAGCCCCAGACAAATCCAAGAGACCCAGTACTTC
CASSPRQIQETQYF
>TRBD1|.|TRBJ2-7|TRBV25-1
TGTGCCAGCAGTGATATGGTAGAGCGAGGGGGCAACCACTACGAGCAGTACTTC
CASSDMVERGGNHYEQYF
>.|.|TRBJ2-1|TRBV5-1
TGCGCCAGCAGCCTAGGACAGCCCAATGAGCAGTTCTTC
CASSLGQPNEQFF
>TRBD1|.|TRBJ2-5|TRBV19
TGTGCCAGTACCCCGGACAGGGGACGGATGCAGACCCAGTACTTC
CASTPDRGRMQTQYF
>TRBD1|.|TRBJ1-1|TRBV11-2
TGTGCCAGCAGCTCCGCTCGGGACAGGATCAAGGGATACACTGAAGCTTTCTTT
CASSSARDRIKGYTEAFF
>.|once|TRBJ2-5|TRBV7-3
TGTGCCAGCAGCTTAGGGGGTGAAGAGACCCAGTACTTC
CASSLGGEETQYF
>.|.|TRBJ2-1|TRBV11-1
TGTGCCAGCAGCTTAGGAGGGCTTTACAATGAGCAGTTCTTC
CASSLGGLYNEQFF
>TRBD1|.|TRBJ2-7|TRBV6-5
TGTGCCAGCAGCCACCACACATTGACAGGGGGCGAGCAGTACTTC
CASSHHTLTGGEQYF
>.|.|TRBJ1-1|TRBV7-2
TGTGCCAGCAGCTTATACAGCCTAACTGAAGCTTTCTTT
CASSLYSLTEAFF
>.|.|TRBJ1-1|TRBV19
TGTGCCAGTAGTTTCAACCGCCTTTCAATGAACACTGAAGCTTTCTTT
CASSFNRLSMNTEAFF
>TRBD1|.|TRBJ1-1|TRBV6-5
TGTGCCAGCAGTTACCCCGGGACAGGCGAAGCTTTCTTT
CASSYPGTGEAFF
>.|.|TRBJ2-7|TRBV6-6
TGTGCCAGCAGTTACGACCAGCGGGCCTCCTACGAGCAGTACTTC
CASSYDQRASYEQYF
>TRBD2|.|TRBJ2-5|TRBV19
TGTGCCAGTAGTGTAACTGTCGGGCGGGGGGGCGTCCAAGAGACCCAGTACTTC
CASSVTVGRGGVQETQYF
>.|few|TRBJ2-4|TRBV5-1
TGCGCCAGCACCCCGGGCCTAGCCAAAAACATTCAGTACTTC
CASTPGLAKNIQYF
>.|once|TRBJ1-2|TRBV4-2
TGTGCCAGCAGCCAAGCGGGCGAGGGGGTCTCATACTATGGCTACACCTTC
CASSQAGEGVSYYGYTF
>.|.|TRBJ1-4|TRBV4-1
TGCGCCAGCAGCCAAGATGGCCCGAGTTATAATGAAAAACTGTTTTTT
CASSQDGPSYNEKLFF
>.|.|TRBJ2-3|TRBV4-2
TGTGCCAGCAGCCCCTATAGCACAGATACGCAGTATTTT
CASSPYSTDTQYF
>.|.|TRBJ1-1|TRBV29-1
TGCAGCGTGAAGGGAGGGGAGAGCAGTGAAGAAGCTTTCTTT
CSVKGGESSEEAFF
>TRBD1|few|TRBJ2-7|TRBV30
TGTGCCTGGTCGACAGGGGATCCTTACGAGCAGTACTTC
CAWSTGDPYEQYF
>.|.|TRBJ1-1|TRBV6-5
TGTGCCAGCACCTTTACCAGGAACACTGAAGCTTTCTTT
CASTFTRNTEAFF
>.|.|TRBJ2-7|TRBV6-1
TGTGCCAGCAGTTTCCCCGCGGACTCGTGGGAGCAGTACTTC
CASSFPADSWEQYF
>.|.|TRBJ2-3|TRBV2
TGTGCCACCCCCAAGGCTGGGAGTTCCGATACGCAGTATTTT
CATPKAGSSDTQYF
>TRBD1|.|TRBJ1-4|TRBV30
TGTGCCTGGAAGACAGGGGGCTCTACTAATGAAAAACTGTTTTTT
CAWKTGGSTNEKLFF
>TRBD1|.|TRBJ2-7|TRBV6-6
TGTGCCAGCAGTTACTCGCCGGGACAGAGCTCCTACGAGCAGTACTTC
CASSYSPGQSSYEQYF
>.|.|TRBJ2-3|TRBV9
TGTGCCAGCAGCGTAGGACATGGGGGATTTAATTCAGATACGCAGTATTTT
CASSVGHGGFNSDTQYF
>TRBD2|.|TRBJ2-5|TRBV18
TGTGCCAGCTCACCACCCTGGGCTAGCGGGGGCCCCGGGGAGACCCAGTACTTC
CASSPPWASGGPGETQYF
>TRBD1|once|TRBJ1-1|TRBV5-1
TGCGCCAGCAGCTACTACGCAGGGGGGGTGCGGAACACTGAAGCTTTCTTT
CASSYYAGGVRNTEAFF
>TRBD1|.|TRBJ2-2|TRBV9
TGTGCCAGCAGCGTAGACTGGAGGACAGGAGTTAACACCGGGGAGCTGTTTTTT
CASSVDWRTGVNTGELFF
>.|.|TRBJ2-7|TRBV5-6
TGTGCCAGCAGCTTGGGCCTAGTCGAGCAGTACTTC
CASSLGLVEQYF
>.|.|TRBJ1-2|TRBV27
TGTGCCAGCAGCCAATTACAGGGATACGGCTACACCTTC
CASSQLQGYGYTF
>.|once|TRBJ1-6|TRBV6-5
TGTGCCAGCAGTGCGAGGTATTCACCCCTCCACTTT
CASSARYSPLHF
>.|.|TRBJ1-1|TRBV6-6
TGTGCCAGCAGTCACCAGGGAGTTAACACTGAAGCTTTCTTT
CASSHQGVNTEAFF
>.|once|TRBJ2-7|TRBV7-9
TGTGCCAGCAGCTTAATTCGGGATATCAGCTCCTACGAGCAGTACTTC
CASSLIRDISSYEQYF
>TRBD1|.|TRBJ1-1|TRBV5-8
TGTGCCAGCAGCTCCCCTGACAGGGGGACTGAAGCTTTCTTT
CASSSPDRGTEAFF
>.|.|TRBJ1-1|TRBV7-8
TGTGCCAGCAGCTTAGCGTCGGGCCTGAACACTGAAGCTTTCTTT
CASSLASGLNTEAFF
>TRBD1|.|TRBJ2-3|TRBV6-1
TGTGCCAGCAGTGCAGTACAGGGGGCGTTCACAGATACGCAGTATTTT
CASSAVQGAFTDTQYF
>.|.|TRBJ2-3|TRBV12-5
TGTGCTAGTGGGGATACGCAGTATTTT
CASGDTQYF
>.|.|TRBJ1-1|TRBV25-1
TGTGCCAGCAGTGATTATGCCTCTTTAAACCAGGGGAACACTGAAGCTTTCTTT
CASSDYASLNQGNTEAFF
>.|.|TRBJ1-1|TRBV18
TGTGCCAGCTCACCAGGGATGAACACTGAAGCTTTCTTT
CASSPGMNTEAFF
>TRBD2|.|TRBJ2-3|TRBV7-9
TGTGCCAGCAGCTTAAGGGCGGGGGGACCAGATACGCAGTATTTT
CASSLRAGGPDTQYF
>.|once|TRBJ2-5|TRBV5-5
TGTGCCAGCAGCTTGGCAGGCAGTAAAGAGACCCAGTACTTC
CASSLAGSKETQYF
>TRBD1|.|TRBJ1-6|TRBV7-2
TGTGCCAGCAGCCCACAAGCGACAGGGTACAATTCACCCCTCCACTTT
CASSPQATGYNSPLHF
>.|few|TRBJ1-3|TRBV27
TGTGCCAGCAGTTTGGGACAATCTGGAAACACCATATATTTT
CASSLGQSGNTIYF
>.|.|TRBJ2-7|TRBV19
TGTGCCAGTAGTACAGGGGGGGCTAGCTCCTACGAGCAGTACTTC
CASSTGGASSYEQYF
>.|.|TRBJ1-2|TRBV11-3
TGTGCCAGCAGCTTAGGGGCAGGACATTGCTATGGCTACACCTTC
CASSLGAGHCYGYTF
>.|.|TRBJ1-2|TRBV7-8
TGTGCCAGCAGCCCCCCCGTTTATGGCTACACCTTC
CASSPPVYGYTF